Presented here are 12 T cell receptor beta chains from one specimen sequenced in a study of CD8 T cells in Susac syndrome (dated by TCRdb to between 2017 and 2020). Receptor libraries were prepared by the immunoSEQ multiplex PCR assay. RNA was extracted using the RNeasy kit, and roughly 0.5 to 1 ug of the RNA was reverse transcribed with random hexamers. TCRdb trimmed public reads at Q25 via fastp, called clones via MiXCR and kept in-frame beta chains. When rows share a CDR3 protein, they turn into one entry using the most common DNA and genes. For this sample there are 90,000 to 150,000 distinct CDR3 sequences; roughly 92% appear just once. The ten largest clones add up to about 0.098% of the sample. Input material: CD4+ T cells from PBMCs. The receptors stem from a human donor in good health.

The genes are TRBV29-1 and TRBJ2-1, with TRBD2 matching 7 bases. This CDR3 is built from 12 residues. Trimming at V came to 3 bases and at J to 10 bases, leaving 6 bases not matched to a gene. CDR1 is SQVTM and CDR2 is ANQGSEA in the germline V gene. CDR3 loop: CSVDVRLAEQFF. DNA of the CDR3: TGCAGCGTTGATGTCCGACTAGCCGAGCAGTTCTTC.

The chain recombines TRBV12-3 or TRBV12-4 with TRBJ1-1; 10 bases line up with TRBD1. With V trimmed by 5 bases and J by 6 bases, 3 bases remained unmatched. CDR3 size: 13 residues. CDR3 coding DNA: TGTGCCAGCAGTCGGGACAGGGGCCCTGAAGCTTTCTTT. Translating it yields CASSRDRGPEAFF.

The table lists this clonotype with a count of one. This chain joins TRBV5-1 and TRBJ2-2, with D perhaps TRBD1 (5 bases). Trimming stripped 0 bases from V and 1 base from J, with 10 bases between. Germline V CDR1 and CDR2: SGHRS, YFSETQ. The CDR3 loop spans 16 amino acids. CDR3 residues: CASSLGVQGNTGELFF. For the CDR3, the DNA is TGCGCCAGCAGCTTGGGCGTCCAGGGGAACACCGGGGAGCTGTTTTTT.

V usage is TRBV29-1 and J usage is TRBJ1-2; 9 bases match TRBD1. Germline CDR1 and CDR2: SQVTM and ANQGSEA. This CDR3 has 13 amino acids. V lost 7 bases to trimming and J lost 4 bases; unmatched junction nucleotides: 7. Here the CDR3 reads CSAGTGSSYGYTF. The CDR3 DNA reads TGCAGCGCTGGGACAGGGTCCTCCTATGGCTACACCTTC.

This clonotype was recorded once. The chain carries TRBV6-5 and TRBJ1-3, with D hard to call. Deletions cut 6 bases from V and 2 bases from J, with 8 bases between. Germline loops: CDR1 MNHEY, CDR2 SVGAGI. CDR3 length equals 13 residues. CDR3 sequence: CASRSDAGNTIYF. The CDR3, as DNA: TGTGCCAGCAGGTCGGATGCTGGAAACACCATATATTTT.

CDR3: CGSGTGGTDTQYF. Written as DNA, the CDR3 is TGTGGGAGCGGGACAGGAGGAACAGATACGCAGTATTTT. V usage is TRBV19 and J usage is TRBJ2-3; perhaps TRBD1 as D (8 bases). Germline assignment: CDR1 LNHDA and CDR2 SQIVND (reference sequence). The CDR3 runs 13 residues. Looking up the rest from reference TRBV19 and TRBJ2-3 gives the full variable domain: DGGITQSPKYLFRKEGQNVTLSCEQNLNHDAMYWYRQDPGQGLRLIYYSQIVNDFQKGDIAEGYSVSREKKESFPLTVTSAQKNPTAFYLCGSGTGGTDTQYFGPGTRLTVL.

This chain uses TRBV4-2 with TRBJ2-7, with D hard to call. CDR3 length equals 14 residues. Trimming left V 1 base short and J 3 bases short, with 10 bases between. Germline CDR1 reads LGHNA; CDR2 reads YNFKEQ. The CDR3 region is CASSQGNTNYEQYF. In nucleotides, the CDR3 is TGTGCCAGCAGCCAAGGTAACACCAACTACGAGCAGTACTTC.

The chain couples TRBV27 to TRBJ2-2; the D gene could be TRBD1 or TRBD2 (5 bases each). The CDR3 contains 17 residues. Germline CDR1 and CDR2: MNHEY and SMNVEV (reference sequence). Trimming left V 4 bases short and J 3 bases short, with 18 bases between. The CDR3 nucleotides read TGTGCCAGCAGTTCACCTCACTCAGGGACCTACACCGGGGAGCTGTTTTTT. Its translation: CASSSPHSGTYTGELFF.

The genes are TRBV6-5 and TRBJ1-6; D call uncertain. CDR1 and CDR2 from the germline V gene are MNHEY and SVGAGI. There are 15 residues in the CDR3. The germline V and J ends were trimmed by 0 bases and 9 bases, with 12 bases remaining between them. The CDR3 nucleotides are TGTGCCAGCAGTTACTCGTTTTGGGAGGGTTCACCCCTCCACTTT. This encodes CASSYSFWEGSPLHF.

The V and J genes are TRBV12-3 or TRBV12-4 and TRBJ2-1; 9 nucleotides agree with TRBD2. The J segment lost 5 bases and the V segment lost 3 bases, leaving 5 bases of the junction unmatched. The length of the CDR3 is 15 residues. CDR3 amino acids: CASSFGGRADNEQFF. CDR3 sequence (DNA): TGTGCCAGCAGTTTCGGCGGGAGGGCCGACAATGAGCAGTTCTTC.

The gene calls are TRBV10-2 and TRBJ1-5; D call uncertain. CDR1 is WSHSY and CDR2 is SAAADI in the germline V gene. This CDR3 is 13 amino acids long. V was clipped by 3 bases and J by 7 bases, with 10 bases between them. CDR3 DNA: TGCGCCAGCAGTGAAACCCAGGCCCAGCCCCAGCATTTT. Translating it yields CASSETQAQPQHF.

The chain uses TRBV5-1 and TRBJ2-1; 8 bases are a match to TRBD2. Germline values: CDR1 SGHRS, CDR2 YFSETQ. V was pared by 4 bases and J by 9 bases, with 9 bases of the junction left unmatched. The CDR3 is 14 amino acids. The CDR3 is CASSAAGVGSEQFF. CDR3 DNA sequence: TGCGCCAGCAGCGCAGCGGGAGTAGGGAGTGAGCAGTTCTTC.